This TCR beta chain is from a study of technical replicates of blood from a handful of donors. Produced via immunoSEQ multiplex PCR; TCRdb's table is partial and in-frame only. The data hold about 61,000 clones, with more than 75% observed a single time. The sample taken for sequencing was PBMCs. The TCR was taken from a human donor in good health. Some clones in this sample may be carry-over from other donors' samples.

The CDR3 is CSVEERTKGAGTEAFF. The CDR3 DNA reads TGCAGCGTTGAAGAAAGGACCAAGGGGGCTGGCACTGAAGCTTTCTTT. V gene TRBV29-1 combines with J gene TRBJ1-1; TRBD1 matches 7 bases. With 0 bases clipped from V and 4 bases from J, the junction kept 11 bases outside the gene matches. The CDR3 spans 16 residues. The germline V gene has CDR1 SQVTM and CDR2 ANQGSEA.